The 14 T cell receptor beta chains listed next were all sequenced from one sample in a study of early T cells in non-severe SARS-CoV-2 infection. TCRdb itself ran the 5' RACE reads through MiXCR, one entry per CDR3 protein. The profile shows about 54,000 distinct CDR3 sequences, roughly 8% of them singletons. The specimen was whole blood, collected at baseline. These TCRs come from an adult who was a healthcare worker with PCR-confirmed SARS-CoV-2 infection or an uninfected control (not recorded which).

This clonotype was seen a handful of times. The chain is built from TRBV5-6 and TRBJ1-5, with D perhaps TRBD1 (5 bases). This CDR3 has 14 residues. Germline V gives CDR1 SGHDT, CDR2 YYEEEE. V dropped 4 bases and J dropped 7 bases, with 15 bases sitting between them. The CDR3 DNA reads TGTGCCAGCAGCGCTAACAGGCTGCCCCAGCCCCAGCATTTT. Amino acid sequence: CASSANRLPQPQHF.

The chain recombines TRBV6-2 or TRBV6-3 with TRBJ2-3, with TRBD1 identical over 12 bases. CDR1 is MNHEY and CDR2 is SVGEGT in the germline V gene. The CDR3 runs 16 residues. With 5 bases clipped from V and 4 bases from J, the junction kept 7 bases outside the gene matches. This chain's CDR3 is CASSAPGQGAADTQYF. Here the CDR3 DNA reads TGTGCCAGCAGTGCCCCGGGACAGGGGGCCGCAGATACGCAGTATTTT.

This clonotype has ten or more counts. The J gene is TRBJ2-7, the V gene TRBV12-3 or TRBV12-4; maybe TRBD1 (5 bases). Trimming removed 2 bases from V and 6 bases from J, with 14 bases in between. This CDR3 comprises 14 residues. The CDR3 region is CASSLRGQDLEQYF. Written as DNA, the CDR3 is TGTGCCAGCAGTTTACGCGGACAAGACCTCGAGCAGTACTTC.

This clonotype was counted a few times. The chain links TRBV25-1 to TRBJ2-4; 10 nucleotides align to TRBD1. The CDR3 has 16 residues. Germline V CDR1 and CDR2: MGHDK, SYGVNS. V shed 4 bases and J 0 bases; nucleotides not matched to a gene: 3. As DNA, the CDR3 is TGTGCCAGCAGTGGGGGACAGGGGTTAGCCAAAAACATTCAGTACTTC. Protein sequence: CASSGGQGLAKNIQYF.

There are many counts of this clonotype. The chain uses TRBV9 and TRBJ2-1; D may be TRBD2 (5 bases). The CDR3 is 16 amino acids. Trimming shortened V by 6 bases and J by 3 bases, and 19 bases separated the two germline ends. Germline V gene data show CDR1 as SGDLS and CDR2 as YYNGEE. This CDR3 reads CASTPVGAGSYNEQFF. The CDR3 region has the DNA TGTGCCAGCACCCCCGTCGGAGCTGGGAGCTACAATGAGCAGTTCTTC.

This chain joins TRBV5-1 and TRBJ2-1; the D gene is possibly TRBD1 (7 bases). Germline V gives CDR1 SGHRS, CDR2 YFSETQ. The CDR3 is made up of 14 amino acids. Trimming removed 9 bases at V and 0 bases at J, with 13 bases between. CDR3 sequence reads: CATAGQSSYNEQFF. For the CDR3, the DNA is TGCGCCACCGCGGGACAGAGCTCCTACAATGAGCAGTTCTTC.

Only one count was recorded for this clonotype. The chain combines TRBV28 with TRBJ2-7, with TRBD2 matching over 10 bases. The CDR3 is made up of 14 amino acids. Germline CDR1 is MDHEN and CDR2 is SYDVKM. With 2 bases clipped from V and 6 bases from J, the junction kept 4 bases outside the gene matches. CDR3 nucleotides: TGTGCCAGCAGTTTACTAGCGGGAGCAGTCGAGCAGTACTTC. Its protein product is CASSLLAGAVEQYF. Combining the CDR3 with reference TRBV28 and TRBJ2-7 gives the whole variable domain DVKVTQSSRYLVKRTGEKVFLECVQDMDHENMFWYRQDPGLGLRLIYFSYDVKMKEKGDIPEGYSVSREKKERFSLILESASTNQTSMYLCASSLLAGAVEQYFGPGTRLTVT.

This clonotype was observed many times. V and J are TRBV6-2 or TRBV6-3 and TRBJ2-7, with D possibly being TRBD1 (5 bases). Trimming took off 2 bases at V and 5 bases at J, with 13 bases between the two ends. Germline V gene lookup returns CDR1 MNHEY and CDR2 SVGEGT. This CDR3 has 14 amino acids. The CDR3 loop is CASSYGRAENEQYF. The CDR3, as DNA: TGTGCCAGCAGTTACGGCAGGGCCGAAAACGAGCAGTACTTC.

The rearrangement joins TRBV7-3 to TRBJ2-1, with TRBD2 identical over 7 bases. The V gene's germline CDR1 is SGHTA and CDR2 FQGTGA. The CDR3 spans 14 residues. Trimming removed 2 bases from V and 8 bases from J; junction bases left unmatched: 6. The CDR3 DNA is TGTGCCAGCAGCTTAGCGGGAGCGGGGCATGAGCAGTTCTTC. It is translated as CASSLAGAGHEQFF.

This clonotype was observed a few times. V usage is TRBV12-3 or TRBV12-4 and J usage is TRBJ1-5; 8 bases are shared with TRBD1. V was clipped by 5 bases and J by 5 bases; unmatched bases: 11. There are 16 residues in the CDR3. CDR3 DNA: TGTGCCAGCAGTCTAACCCTCGGGACAGGAGATCAGCCCCAGCATTTT. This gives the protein CASSLTLGTGDQPQHF.

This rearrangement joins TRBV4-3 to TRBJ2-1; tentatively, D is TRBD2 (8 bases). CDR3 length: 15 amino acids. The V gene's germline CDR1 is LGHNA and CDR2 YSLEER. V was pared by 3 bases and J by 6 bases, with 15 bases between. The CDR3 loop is CASSQRGAGGNEQFF. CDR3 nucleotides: TGCGCCAGCAGCCAGCGGGGGGCAGGGGGCAATGAGCAGTTCTTC.

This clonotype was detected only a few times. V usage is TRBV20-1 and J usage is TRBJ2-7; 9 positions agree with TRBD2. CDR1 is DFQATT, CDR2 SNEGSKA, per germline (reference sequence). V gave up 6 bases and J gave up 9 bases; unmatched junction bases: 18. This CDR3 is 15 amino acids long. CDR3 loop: CSATLAGVAGVGQYF. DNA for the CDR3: TGCAGTGCCACACTCGCGGGGGTAGCGGGAGTTGGGCAGTACTTC.

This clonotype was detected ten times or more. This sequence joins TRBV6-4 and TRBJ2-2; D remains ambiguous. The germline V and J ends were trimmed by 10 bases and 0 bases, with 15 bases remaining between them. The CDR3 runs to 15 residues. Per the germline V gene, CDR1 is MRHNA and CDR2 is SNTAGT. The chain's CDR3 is CATSPTASNTGELFF. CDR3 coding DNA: TGTGCCACCAGCCCCACAGCTTCGAACACCGGGGAGCTGTTTTTT.

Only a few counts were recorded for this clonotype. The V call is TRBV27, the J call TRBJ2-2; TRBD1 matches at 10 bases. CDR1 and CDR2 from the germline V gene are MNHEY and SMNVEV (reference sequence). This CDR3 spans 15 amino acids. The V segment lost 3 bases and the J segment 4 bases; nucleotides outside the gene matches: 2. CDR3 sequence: CASSFGTGATGELFF. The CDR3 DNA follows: TGTGCCAGCAGTTTCGGGACAGGGGCCACCGGGGAGCTGTTTTTT.